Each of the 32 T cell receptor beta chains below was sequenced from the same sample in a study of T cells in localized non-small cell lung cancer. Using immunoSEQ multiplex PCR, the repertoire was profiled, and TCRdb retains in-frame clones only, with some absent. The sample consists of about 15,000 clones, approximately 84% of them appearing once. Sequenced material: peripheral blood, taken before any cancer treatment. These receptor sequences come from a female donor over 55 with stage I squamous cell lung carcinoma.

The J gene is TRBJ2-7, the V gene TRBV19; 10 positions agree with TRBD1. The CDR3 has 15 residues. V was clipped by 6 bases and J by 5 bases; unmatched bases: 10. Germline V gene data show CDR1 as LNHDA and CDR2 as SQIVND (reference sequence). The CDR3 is CASSRPGQGGNEQYF. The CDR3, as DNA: TGTGCCAGTAGCCGCCCTGGACAGGGGGGAAACGAGCAGTACTTC.

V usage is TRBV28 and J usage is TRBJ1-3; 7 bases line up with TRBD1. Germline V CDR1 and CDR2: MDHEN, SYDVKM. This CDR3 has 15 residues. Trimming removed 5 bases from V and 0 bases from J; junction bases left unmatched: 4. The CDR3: CASSPTGASGNTIYF. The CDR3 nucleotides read TGTGCCAGCAGTCCCACAGGGGCCTCTGGAAACACCATATATTTT.

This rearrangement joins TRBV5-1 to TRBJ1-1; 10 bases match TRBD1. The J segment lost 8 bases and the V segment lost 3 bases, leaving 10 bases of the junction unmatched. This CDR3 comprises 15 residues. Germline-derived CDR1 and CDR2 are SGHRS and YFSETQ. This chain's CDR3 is CASSSPRQGATEAFF. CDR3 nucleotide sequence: TGCGCCAGCAGCTCCCCCCGACAGGGGGCAACGGAAGCTTTCTTT.

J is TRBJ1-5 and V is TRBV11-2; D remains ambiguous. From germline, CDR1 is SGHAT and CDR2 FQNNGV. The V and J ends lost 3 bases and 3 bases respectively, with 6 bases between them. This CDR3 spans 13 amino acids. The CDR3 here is CASSFHTNQPQHF. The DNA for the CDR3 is TGTGCCAGCAGCTTTCATACCAATCAGCCCCAGCATTTT.

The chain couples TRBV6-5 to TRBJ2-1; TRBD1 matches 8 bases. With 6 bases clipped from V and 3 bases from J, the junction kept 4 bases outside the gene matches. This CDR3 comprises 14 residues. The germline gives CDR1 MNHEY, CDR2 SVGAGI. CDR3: CASRSTGGYNEQFF. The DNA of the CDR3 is TGTGCCAGCAGATCAACAGGGGGCTACAATGAGCAGTTCTTC.

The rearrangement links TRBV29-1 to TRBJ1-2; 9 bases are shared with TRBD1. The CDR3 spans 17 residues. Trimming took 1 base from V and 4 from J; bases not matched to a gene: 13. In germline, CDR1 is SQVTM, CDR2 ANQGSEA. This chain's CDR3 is CSVEGEFGGQGAYGYTF. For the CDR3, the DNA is TGCAGCGTTGAAGGGGAATTCGGGGGACAGGGCGCCTATGGCTACACCTTC.

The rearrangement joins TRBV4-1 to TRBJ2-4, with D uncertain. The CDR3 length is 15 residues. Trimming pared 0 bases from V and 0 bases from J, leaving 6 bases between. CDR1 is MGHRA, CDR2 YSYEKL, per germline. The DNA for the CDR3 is TGCGCCAGCAGCCAAGATCCGACAGCCAAAAACATTCAGTACTTC. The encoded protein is CASSQDPTAKNIQYF.

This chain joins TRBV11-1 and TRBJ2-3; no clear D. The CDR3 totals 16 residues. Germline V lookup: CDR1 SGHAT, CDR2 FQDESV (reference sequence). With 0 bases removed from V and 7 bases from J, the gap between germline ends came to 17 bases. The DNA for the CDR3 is TGTGCCAGCAGCTTAGCATCCAGGATCCGAGGTAATACGCAGTATTTT. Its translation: CASSLASRIRGNTQYF.

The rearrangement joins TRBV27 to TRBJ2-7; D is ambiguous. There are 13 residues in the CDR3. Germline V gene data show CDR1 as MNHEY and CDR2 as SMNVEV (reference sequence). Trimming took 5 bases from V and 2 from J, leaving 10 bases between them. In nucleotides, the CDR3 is TGTGCCAGCAGTCCTCAACAGACCTACGAGCAGTACTTC. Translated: CASSPQQTYEQYF.

CDR3 sequence: CASSDPSGGANEQFF. CDR3 coding DNA: TGTGCCAGCAGCGATCCTAGCGGGGGAGCCAATGAGCAGTTCTTC. The chain joins TRBV7-3 to TRBJ2-1; 10 bases fit TRBD2. The CDR3 spans 15 residues. With V trimmed by 5 bases and J by 6 bases, 7 bases remained unmatched. Germline CDR1 and CDR2: SGHTA and FQGTGA. The full variable domain, rest sourced from reference TRBV7-3 and TRBJ2-1, is GAGVSQTPSNKVTEKGKYVELRCDPISGHTALYWYRQSLGQGPEFLIYFQGTGAADDSGLPNDRFFAVRPEGSVSTLKIQRTERGDSAVYLCASSDPSGGANEQFFGPGTRLTVL.

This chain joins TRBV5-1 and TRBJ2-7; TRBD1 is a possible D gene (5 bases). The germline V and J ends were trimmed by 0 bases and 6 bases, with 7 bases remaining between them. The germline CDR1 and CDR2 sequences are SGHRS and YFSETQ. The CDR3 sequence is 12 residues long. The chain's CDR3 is CASSLEGAEQYF. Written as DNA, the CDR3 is TGCGCCAGCAGCTTGGAAGGGGCCGAGCAGTACTTC.

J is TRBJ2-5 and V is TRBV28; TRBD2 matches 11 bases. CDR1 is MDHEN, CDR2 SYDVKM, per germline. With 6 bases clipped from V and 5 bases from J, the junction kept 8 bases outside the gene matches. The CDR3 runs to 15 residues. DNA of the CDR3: TGTGCCAGCAGCCAGGTTAGCGGGGGGGCGGAGACCCAGTACTTC. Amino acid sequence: CASSQVSGGAETQYF.

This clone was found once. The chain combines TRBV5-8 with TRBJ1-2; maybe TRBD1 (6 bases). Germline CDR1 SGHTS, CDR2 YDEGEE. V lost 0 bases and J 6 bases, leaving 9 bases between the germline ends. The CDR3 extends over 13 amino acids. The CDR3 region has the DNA TGTGCCAGCAGCTTGGTGCCAGGGGATGGCTACACCTTC. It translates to CASSLVPGDGYTF.

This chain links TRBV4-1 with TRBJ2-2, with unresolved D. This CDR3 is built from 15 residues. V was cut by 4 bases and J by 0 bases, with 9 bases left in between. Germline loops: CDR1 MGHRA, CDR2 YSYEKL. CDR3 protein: CASSRSETNTGELFF. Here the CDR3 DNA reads TGCGCCAGCAGCCGAAGCGAGACGAACACCGGGGAGCTGTTTTTT.

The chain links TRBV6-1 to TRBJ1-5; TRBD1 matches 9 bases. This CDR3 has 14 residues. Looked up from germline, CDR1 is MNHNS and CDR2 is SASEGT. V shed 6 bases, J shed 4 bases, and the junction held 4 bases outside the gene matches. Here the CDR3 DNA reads TGTGCCAGCAGGGAACAGGGGGCGAATCAGCCCCAGCATTTT. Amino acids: CASREQGANQPQHF.

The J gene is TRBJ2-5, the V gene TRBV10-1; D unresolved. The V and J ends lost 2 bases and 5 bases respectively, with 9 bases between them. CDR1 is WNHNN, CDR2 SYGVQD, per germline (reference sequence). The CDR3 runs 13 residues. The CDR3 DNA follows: TGCGCCAGCAGTGAGGAGAGCCGGGAGACCCAGTACTTC. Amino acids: CASSEESRETQYF.

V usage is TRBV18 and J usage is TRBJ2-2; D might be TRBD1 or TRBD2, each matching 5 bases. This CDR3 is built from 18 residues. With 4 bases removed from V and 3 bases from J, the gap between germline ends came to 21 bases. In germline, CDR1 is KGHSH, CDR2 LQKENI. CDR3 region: CASSLSGAPGPHTGELFF. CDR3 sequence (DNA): TGTGCCAGCTCACTCTCCGGGGCCCCGGGGCCGCACACCGGGGAGCTGTTTTTT.

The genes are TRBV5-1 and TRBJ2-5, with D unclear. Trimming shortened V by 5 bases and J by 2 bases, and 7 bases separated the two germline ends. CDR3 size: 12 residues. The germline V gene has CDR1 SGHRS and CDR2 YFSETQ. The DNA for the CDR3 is TGCGCCAGCAGAAAAGTACAAGAGACCCAGTACTTC. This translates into CASRKVQETQYF.

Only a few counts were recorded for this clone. CDR3 nucleotide sequence: TGTGCCTGGAGTGTACTTAGGGGGGATGAGCAGTTCTTC. Protein product: CAWSVLRGDEQFF. The chain employs TRBV30 and TRBJ2-1; the D gene could be TRBD1 or TRBD2 (6 bases each). This CDR3 contains 13 residues. The V and J ends lost 0 bases and 8 bases respectively, with 11 bases between them. The V gene's germline CDR1 is GTSNPN and CDR2 SVGIG (reference sequence).

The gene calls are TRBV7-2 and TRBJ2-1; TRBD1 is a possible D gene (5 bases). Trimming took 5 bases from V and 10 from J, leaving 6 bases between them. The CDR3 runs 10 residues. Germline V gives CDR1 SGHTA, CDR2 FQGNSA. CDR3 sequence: CASSPGEQFF. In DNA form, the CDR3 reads TGTGCCAGCAGCCCAGGGGAGCAGTTCTTC.

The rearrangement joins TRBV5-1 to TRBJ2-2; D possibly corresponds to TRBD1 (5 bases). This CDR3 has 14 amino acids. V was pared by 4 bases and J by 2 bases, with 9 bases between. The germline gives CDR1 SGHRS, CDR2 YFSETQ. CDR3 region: CASSKGLNTGELFF. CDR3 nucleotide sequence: TGCGCCAGCAGCAAGGGGTTAAACACCGGGGAGCTGTTTTTT.

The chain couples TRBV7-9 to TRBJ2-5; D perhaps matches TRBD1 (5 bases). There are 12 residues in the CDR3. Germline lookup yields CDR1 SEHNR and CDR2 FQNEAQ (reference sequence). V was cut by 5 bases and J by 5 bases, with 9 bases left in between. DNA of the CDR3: TGTGCCAGCAGCGGGGCTACGGAGACCCAGTACTTC. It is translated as CASSGATETQYF.

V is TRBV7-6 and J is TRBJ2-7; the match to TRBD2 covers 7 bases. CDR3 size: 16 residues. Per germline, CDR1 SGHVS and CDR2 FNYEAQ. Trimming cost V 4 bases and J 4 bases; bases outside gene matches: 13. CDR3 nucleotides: TGTGCCAGCAGCTCGAGACAACTGGGGGGGGGTTACGAGCAGTACTTC. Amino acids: CASSSRQLGGGYEQYF.

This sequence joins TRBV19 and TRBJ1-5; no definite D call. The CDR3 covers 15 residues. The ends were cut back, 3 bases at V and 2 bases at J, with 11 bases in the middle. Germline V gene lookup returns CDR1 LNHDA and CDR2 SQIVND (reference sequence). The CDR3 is CASSIAAFGNQPQHF. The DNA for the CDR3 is TGTGCCAGTAGTATCGCGGCATTTGGCAATCAGCCCCAGCATTTT.

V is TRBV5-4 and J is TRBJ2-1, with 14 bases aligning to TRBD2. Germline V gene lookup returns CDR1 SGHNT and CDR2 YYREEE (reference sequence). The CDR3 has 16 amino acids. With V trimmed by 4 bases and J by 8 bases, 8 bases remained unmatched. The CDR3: CASSQRTSGGSHEQFF. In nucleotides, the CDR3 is TGTGCCAGCAGCCAACGGACTAGCGGGGGGTCCCATGAGCAGTTCTTC. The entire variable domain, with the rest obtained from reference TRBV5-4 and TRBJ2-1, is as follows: ETGVTQSPTHLIKTRGQQVTLRCSSQSGHNTVSWYQQALGQGPQFIFQYYREEENGRGNFPPRFSGLQFPNYSSELNVNALELDDSALYLCASSQRTSGGSHEQFFGPGTRLTVL.

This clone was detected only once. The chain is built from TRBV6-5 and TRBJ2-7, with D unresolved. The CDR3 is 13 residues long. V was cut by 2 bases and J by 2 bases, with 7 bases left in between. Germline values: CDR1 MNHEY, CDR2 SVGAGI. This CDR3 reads CASSYGVTYEQYF. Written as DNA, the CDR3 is TGTGCCAGCAGTTACGGGGTTACCTACGAGCAGTACTTC.

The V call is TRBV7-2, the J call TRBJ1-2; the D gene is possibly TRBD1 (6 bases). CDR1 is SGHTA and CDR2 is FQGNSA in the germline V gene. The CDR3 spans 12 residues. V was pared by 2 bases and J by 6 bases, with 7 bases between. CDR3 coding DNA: TGTGCCAGCAGCTTAAGACAGGATGGCTACACCTTC. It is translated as CASSLRQDGYTF.

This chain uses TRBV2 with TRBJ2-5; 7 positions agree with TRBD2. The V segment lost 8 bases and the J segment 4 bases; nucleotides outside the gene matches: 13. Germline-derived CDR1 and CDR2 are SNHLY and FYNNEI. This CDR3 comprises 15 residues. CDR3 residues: CASSRSGGGRETQYF. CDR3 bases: TGTGCCAGCTCCCGGAGTGGGGGGGGTAGAGAGACCCAGTACTTC.

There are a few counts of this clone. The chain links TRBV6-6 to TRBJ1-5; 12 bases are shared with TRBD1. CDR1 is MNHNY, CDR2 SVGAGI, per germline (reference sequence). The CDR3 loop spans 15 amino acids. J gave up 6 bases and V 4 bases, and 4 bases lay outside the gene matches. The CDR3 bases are TGTGCCAGCAGTTGGGGACAGGGGGCTGGTCAGCCCCAGCATTTT. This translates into CASSWGQGAGQPQHF.

CDR3 protein: CASSIVDRGNQPQHF. As DNA, the CDR3 is TGTGCCAGTAGTATAGTTGACAGGGGCAATCAGCCCCAGCATTTT. The J gene is TRBJ1-5, the V gene TRBV19; 7 bases align to TRBD1. J gave up 2 bases and V 1 base, and 2 bases lay outside the gene matches. Looked up from germline, CDR1 is LNHDA and CDR2 is SQIVND (reference sequence). The CDR3 totals 15 residues. Full variable domain (outside the CDR3, taken from reference TRBV19 and TRBJ1-5): DGGITQSPKYLFRKEGQNVTLSCEQNLNHDAMYWYRQDPGQGLRLIYYSQIVNDFQKGDIAEGYSVSREKKESFPLTVTSAQKNPTAFYLCASSIVDRGNQPQHFGDGTRLSIL.

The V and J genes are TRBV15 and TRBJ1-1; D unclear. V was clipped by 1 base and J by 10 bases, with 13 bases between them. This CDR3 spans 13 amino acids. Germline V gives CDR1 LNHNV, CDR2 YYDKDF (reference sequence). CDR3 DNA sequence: TGTGCCACCAGCAGAGGACGGCCGGCAGGAGCTTTCTTT. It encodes CATSRGRPAGAFF.

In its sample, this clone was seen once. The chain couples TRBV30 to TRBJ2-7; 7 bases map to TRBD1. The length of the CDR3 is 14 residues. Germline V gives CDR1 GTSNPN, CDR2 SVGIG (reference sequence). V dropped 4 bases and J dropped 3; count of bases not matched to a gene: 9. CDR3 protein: CAWTNRDRSYEQYF. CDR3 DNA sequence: TGTGCCTGGACTAACCGGGACAGAAGCTACGAGCAGTACTTC.